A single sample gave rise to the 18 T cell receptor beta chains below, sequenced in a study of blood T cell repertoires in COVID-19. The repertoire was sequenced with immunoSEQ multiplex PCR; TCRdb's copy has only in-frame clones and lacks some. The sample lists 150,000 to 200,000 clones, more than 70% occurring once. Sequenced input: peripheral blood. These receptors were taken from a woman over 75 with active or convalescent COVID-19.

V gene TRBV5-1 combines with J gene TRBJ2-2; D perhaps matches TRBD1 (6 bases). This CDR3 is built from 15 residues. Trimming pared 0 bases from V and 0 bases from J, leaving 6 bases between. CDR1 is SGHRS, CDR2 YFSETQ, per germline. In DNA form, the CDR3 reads TGCGCCAGCAGCTTGGGGACAGCGAACACCGGGGAGCTGTTTTTT. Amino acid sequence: CASSLGTANTGELFF.

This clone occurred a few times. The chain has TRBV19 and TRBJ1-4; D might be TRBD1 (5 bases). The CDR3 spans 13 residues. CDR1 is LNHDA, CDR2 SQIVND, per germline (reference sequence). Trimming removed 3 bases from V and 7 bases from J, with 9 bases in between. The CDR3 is CASSITGTEKLFF. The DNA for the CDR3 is TGTGCCAGTAGTATTACAGGTACTGAAAAACTGTTTTTT.

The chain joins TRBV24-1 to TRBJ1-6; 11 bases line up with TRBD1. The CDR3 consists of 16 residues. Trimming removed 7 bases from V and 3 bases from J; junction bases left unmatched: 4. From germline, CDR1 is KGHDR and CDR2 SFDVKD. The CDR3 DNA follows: TGTGCCACCAGCCGGGACAGGGGGTTCTATAATTCACCCCTCCACTTT. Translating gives CATSRDRGFYNSPLHF.

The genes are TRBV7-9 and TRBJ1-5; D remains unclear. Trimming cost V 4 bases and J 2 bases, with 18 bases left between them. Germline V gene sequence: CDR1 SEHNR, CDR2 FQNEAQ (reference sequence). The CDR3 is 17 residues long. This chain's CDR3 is CASSSDTLLRGNQPQHF. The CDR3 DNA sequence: TGTGCCAGCAGCTCCGACACCCTGTTGAGGGGCAATCAGCCCCAGCATTTT.

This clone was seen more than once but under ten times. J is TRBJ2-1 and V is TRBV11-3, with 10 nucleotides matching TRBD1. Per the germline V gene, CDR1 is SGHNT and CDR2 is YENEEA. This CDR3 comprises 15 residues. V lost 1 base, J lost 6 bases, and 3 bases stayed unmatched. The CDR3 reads CASSLVGTGANEQFF. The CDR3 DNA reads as TGTGCCAGCAGCTTAGTGGGGACAGGGGCCAATGAGCAGTTCTTC.

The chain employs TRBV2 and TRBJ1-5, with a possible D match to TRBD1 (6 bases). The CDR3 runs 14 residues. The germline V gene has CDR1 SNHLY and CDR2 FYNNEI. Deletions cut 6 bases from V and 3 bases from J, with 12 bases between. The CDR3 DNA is TGTGCCAGCAGGGATGGGACACTCAATCAGCCCCAGCATTTT. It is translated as CASRDGTLNQPQHF.

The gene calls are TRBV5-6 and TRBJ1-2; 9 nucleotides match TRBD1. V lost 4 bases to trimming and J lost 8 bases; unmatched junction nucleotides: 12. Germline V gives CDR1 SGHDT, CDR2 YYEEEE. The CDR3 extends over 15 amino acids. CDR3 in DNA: TGTGCCAGCAGCCCGGGCCCGGGACAGGGTCGCGGCTACACCTTC. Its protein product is CASSPGPGQGRGYTF.

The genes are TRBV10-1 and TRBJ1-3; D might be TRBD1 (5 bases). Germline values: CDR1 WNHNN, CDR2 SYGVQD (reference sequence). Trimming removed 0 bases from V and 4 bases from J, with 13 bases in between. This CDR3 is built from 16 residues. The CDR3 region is CASSESRGIRGNTIYF. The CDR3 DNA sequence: TGCGCCAGCAGTGAGTCTCGGGGGATCCGAGGAAACACCATATATTTT.

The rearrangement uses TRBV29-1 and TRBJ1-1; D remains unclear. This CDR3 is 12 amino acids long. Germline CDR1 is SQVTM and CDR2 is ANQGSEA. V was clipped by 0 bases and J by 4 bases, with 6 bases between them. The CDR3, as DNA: TGCAGCGTTGAAGATACACCCACTGAAGCTTTCTTT. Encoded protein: CSVEDTPTEAFF.

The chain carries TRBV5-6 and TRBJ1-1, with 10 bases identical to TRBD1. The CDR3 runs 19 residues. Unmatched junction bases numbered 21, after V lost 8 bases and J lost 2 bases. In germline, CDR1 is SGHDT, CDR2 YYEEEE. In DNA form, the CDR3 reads TGTGCCAGTCGCGCTCGGTCGGACAGGGGGTTTCTGGGAAACACTGAAGCTTTCTTT. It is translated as CASRARSDRGFLGNTEAFF.

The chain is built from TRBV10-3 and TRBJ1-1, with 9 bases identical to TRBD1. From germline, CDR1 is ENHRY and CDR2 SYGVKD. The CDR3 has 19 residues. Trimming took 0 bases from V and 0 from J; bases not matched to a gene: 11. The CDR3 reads CAISESIRQGDRVNTEAFF. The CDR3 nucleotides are TGTGCCATCAGTGAGTCGATCCGACAGGGGGACAGGGTGAACACTGAAGCTTTCTTT.

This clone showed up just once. CDR3 amino acids: CASSAGSYNSPLHF. In nucleotides, the CDR3 is TGCGCCAGCTCGGCGGGATCCTATAATTCACCCCTCCACTTT. The V gene is TRBV10-1, the J gene TRBJ1-6; D gene ambiguous. Per germline, CDR1 WNHNN and CDR2 SYGVQD (reference sequence). CDR3 length: 14 amino acids. The V end was cut by 8 bases, the J end by 1 base, with 9 bases between.

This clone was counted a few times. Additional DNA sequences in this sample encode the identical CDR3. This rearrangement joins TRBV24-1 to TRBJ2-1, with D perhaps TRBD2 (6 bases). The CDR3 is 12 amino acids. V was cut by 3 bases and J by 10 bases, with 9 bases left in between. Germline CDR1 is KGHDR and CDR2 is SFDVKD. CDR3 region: CATSDLAGEQFF. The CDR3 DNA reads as TGTGCCACCAGTGATCTCGCGGGGGAGCAGTTCTTC.

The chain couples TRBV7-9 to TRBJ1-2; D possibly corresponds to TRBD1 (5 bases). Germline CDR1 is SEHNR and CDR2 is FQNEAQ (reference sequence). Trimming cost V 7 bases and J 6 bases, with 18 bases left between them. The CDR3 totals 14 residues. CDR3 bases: TGTGCCAGCACGACCTACCTAGGAGGGGATGGCTACACCTTC. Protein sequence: CASTTYLGGDGYTF.

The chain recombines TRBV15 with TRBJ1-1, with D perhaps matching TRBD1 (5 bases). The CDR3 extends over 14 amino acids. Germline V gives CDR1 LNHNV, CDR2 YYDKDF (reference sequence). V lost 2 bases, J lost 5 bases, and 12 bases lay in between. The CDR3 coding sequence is TGTGCCACCAGCAGACCAGGGATTTGGACTGAAGCTTTCTTT. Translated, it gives CATSRPGIWTEAFF. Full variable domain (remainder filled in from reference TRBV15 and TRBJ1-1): DAMVIQNPRYQVTQFGKPVTLSCSQTLNHNVMYWYQQKSSQAPKLLFHYYDKDFNNEADTPDNFQSRRPNTSFCFLDIRSPGLGDTAMYLCATSRPGIWTEAFFGQGTRLTVV.

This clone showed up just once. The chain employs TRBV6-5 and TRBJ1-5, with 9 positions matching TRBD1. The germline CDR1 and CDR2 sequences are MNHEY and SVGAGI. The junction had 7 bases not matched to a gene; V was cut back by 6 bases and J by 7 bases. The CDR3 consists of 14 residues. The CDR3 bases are TGTGCCAGCAGCCCACAGGGGGCAGGGCAGCCCCAGCATTTT. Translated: CASSPQGAGQPQHF.

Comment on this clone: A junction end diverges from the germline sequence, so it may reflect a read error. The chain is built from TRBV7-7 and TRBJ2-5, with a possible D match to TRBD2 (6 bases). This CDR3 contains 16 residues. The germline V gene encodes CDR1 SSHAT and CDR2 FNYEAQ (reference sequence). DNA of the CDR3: TGTGCTAGCAGCTCTAGTCCCCGCGGGGTTCGAGGGTCCCAGTACTTC. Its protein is CASSSSPRGVRGSQYF.

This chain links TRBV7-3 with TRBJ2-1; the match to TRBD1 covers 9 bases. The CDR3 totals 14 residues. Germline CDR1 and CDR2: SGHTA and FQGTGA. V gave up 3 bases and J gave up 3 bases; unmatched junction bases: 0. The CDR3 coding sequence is TGTGCCAGCAGCTTGACAGGGGGCTACAATGAGCAGTTCTTC. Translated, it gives CASSLTGGYNEQFF.